A selection of T cell receptor beta chains follows, all from one sample in a study of control samples from healthy donors and cancer patients. Using immunoSEQ multiplex PCR, the repertoire was profiled, and TCRdb retains in-frame clones only, with some absent. The sample records some 200,000 clones, roughly 91% being singletons. Sequencing was carried out using blood. These receptors were collected from a man aged 18 to 30 in good health. CDR3s include the opening cysteine and the closing phenylalanine or tryptophan. Fields, in order: J gene, V gene, CDR3 protein.

TRBJ2-3 | TRBV29-1 | CSVSGTDTQYF
TRBJ2-3 | TRBV5-1 | CASSLRTGGYTDTQYF
TRBJ2-3 | TRBV5-6 | CASSLPTSSTDTQYF
TRBJ2-1 | TRBV11-2 | CASSSGTSGSYNEQFF
TRBJ1-6 | TRBV5-1 | CASSLTGGEANNSPLHF
TRBJ2-5 | TRBV2 | CASSGWTSGGAIETQYF
TRBJ1-2 | TRBV9 | CASSVAQGAYYGYTF
TRBJ2-3 | TRBV10-3 | CAITPEGASTDTQYF
TRBJ2-7 | TRBV27 | CASSSGGRYEQYF
TRBJ2-7 | TRBV4-1 | CASSLTPGTGGEQYF